This T cell receptor beta chain was sequenced for a study of blood T cell repertoires in COVID-19. About the study: Researchers got acute and convalescent COVID-19 samples from the United States, Italy and Spain. PBMCs, B-cell-depleted T cells, or T cells were the source of the cDNA or gDNA that made up the material.

The CDR3 has 18 residues. Germline loops: CDR1 SGHTA, CDR2 FQGTGA. V was clipped by 1 base and J by 0 bases; unmatched bases: 3. In the authors' workflow: Nucleated cell counts were estimated from reference gene primer amplification. Data came from immunoSEQ multiplex PCR; TCRdb stores just in-frame clones and leaves some out. The DNA gave D and trimming, while V, J and clone size come from that table. The sample holds about 220,000 clones, around 86% seen once. The origin of this receptor is a human donor in a cohort sampled during active COVID-19. The chain carries TRBV7-3 and TRBJ2-6, with TRBD2 matching over 10 bases. Specimen: peripheral blood. The CDR3 DNA reads TGTGCCAGCAGCTTAAGGGCTAGCGGGAGCTCTGGGGCCAACGTCCTGACTTTC. This encodes CASSLRASGSSGANVLTF.